The subject of this entry is one TCR beta chain. The record originates from a study of blood T cell repertoires in COVID-19. Trimming removed 5 bases from V and 4 bases from J; junction bases left unmatched: 19. The CDR3 has 18 residues. Germline V gene lookup returns CDR1 SGHKS and CDR2 YYEKEE (reference sequence). In the study's own analysis: For nucleated cells, counts were estimated from reference gene primer amplification. Profiling relied on immunoSEQ multiplex PCR, and the TCRdb table lists in-frame clones only, not all of them. V, J and clone size reflect that table, while D and trimming were determined from the DNA. This repertoire shows approximately 53,000 clones, over 90% found once; its top ten account for nearly 10%.

The receptor comes from an elderly woman with acute or convalescent COVID-19. The rearrangement uses TRBV5-5 and TRBJ2-7; 9 bases match TRBD1. Sequencing input: peripheral blood. The CDR3 reads CASSQLPFKDRGMYEQYF. The CDR3 DNA follows: TGTGCCAGCAGTCAACTACCCTTTAAGGACAGGGGAATGTACGAGCAGTACTTC.